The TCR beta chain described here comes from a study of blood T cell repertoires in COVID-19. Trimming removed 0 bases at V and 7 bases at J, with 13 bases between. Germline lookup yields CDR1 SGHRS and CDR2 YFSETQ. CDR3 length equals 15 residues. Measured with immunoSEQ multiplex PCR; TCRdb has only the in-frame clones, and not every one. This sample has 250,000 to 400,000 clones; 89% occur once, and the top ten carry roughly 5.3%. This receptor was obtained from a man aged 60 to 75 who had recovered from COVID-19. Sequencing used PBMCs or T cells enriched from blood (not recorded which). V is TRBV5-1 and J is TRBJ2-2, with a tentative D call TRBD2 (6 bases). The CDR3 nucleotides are TGCGCCAGCAGCTTGGGGTCTAGCGAAGGCGGGGAGCTGTTTTTT. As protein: CASSLGSSEGGELFF. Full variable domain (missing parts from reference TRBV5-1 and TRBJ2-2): KAGVTQTPRYLIKTRGQQVTLSCSPISGHRSVSWYQQTPGQGLQFLFEYFSETQRNKGNFPGRFSGRQFSNSRSEMNVSTLELGDSALYLCASSLGSSEGGELFFGEGSRLTVL.